This is a list of T cell receptor beta chains from one sample in a study of blood T cell repertoires in COVID-19. Clones were sequenced by immunoSEQ multiplex PCR, and TCRdb holds only the in-frame ones, with some missing. Counted here are more than 80,000 clones, about two thirds occurring once; the ten biggest clones make up about 0.85%. Sequenced sample: peripheral blood. The receptors stem from a human donor with acute or convalescent COVID-19. The donor label of this sample is uncertain. Both conserved end residues are part of each CDR3. D genes are given only for firm matches. Clone size, where shown, is once, few, many, or a class for clones that have expanded.

d_call j_call v_call clone_size cdr3_nt cdr3_aa
TRBD1 TRBJ2-6 TRBV14 . TGTGCCAGCAGCAAGGACAGGGGGAGGTCTGGGGCCAACGTCCTGACTTTC CASSKDRGRSGANVLTF
TRBD1 TRBJ1-6 TRBV18 . TGTGCCAGCTCACGGGACAGGGATAATTCACCCCTCCACTTT CASSRDRDNSPLHF
. TRBJ1-4 TRBV4-1 . TGCGCCAGCAGCCAAGACCGCGGACTGGGCGGTGAAAAACTGTTTTTT CASSQDRGLGGEKLFF
TRBD1 TRBJ1-1 TRBV10-3 . TGTGCCATCCAGGACAGGGAGAACACTGAAGCTTTCTTT CAIQDRENTEAFF
. TRBJ1-1 TRBV28 . TGTGCCAGCATTATCCTCAGGGGCTCTGAAGCTTTCTTT CASIILRGSEAFF
. TRBJ1-5 TRBV5-1 . TGCGCCAGCAGCCCAGGACAGTTTGGGCAGCCCCAGCATTTT CASSPGQFGQPQHF
TRBD2 TRBJ2-1 TRBV30 . TGTGCCTGGAGTAAGGTGGGGGGGAGGGATGAGCAGTTCTTC CAWSKVGGRDEQFF
TRBD1 TRBJ2-1 TRBV7-6 . TGTGCCAGCAGCTTAGGGCAGGGGGCATTCAATGAGCAGTTCTTC CASSLGQGAFNEQFF
. TRBJ2-1 TRBV11-2 . TGTGCCAGCAGCTCCCGCCCGGACAGAGGTTTCAATGAGCAGTTCTTC CASSSRPDRGFNEQFF
. TRBJ2-1 TRBV6-1 . TGTGCCAGCAGTGAAAAAGCCGGCCTTGTGGGGGGTCGGGAGCAGTTCTTC CASSEKAGLVGGREQFF
. TRBJ1-5 TRBV2 many TGTGCCAGCAGCCAGGATAGCAATCAGCCCCAGCATTTT CASSQDSNQPQHF
. TRBJ1-3 TRBV12-3/TRBV12-4 . TGTGCCAGCAGAAGGGGTACTGGAAACACCATATATTTT CASRRGTGNTIYF
TRBD1 TRBJ1-2 TRBV28 . TGTGCCAGCAGTCCCCCGGACAGGGACTATGGCTACACCTTC CASSPPDRDYGYTF
TRBD1 TRBJ1-1 TRBV5-5 few TGTGCCAGCAGCTACCAGACTCCGGGACAGGGCACTGAAGCTTTCTTT CASSYQTPGQGTEAFF
TRBD1 TRBJ1-2 TRBV24-1 once TGTGCCACCAGTGATCAGGACAGGAAAGGCTACACCTTC CATSDQDRKGYTF
. TRBJ1-4 TRBV5-1 . TGCGCCAGCAGCTTGGCGTCAGGGGTCGAAAAACTGTTTTTT CASSLASGVEKLFF
TRBD2 TRBJ2-3 TRBV6-4 medium-sized TGTGCCAGCAGTGATTCCAGCGGGGGGGCGACAGATACGCAGTATTTT CASSDSSGGATDTQYF
. TRBJ1-1 TRBV14 . TGTGCCAGCAGCCAAGATCGTGACACTGAAGCTTTCTTT CASSQDRDTEAFF
. TRBJ2-7 TRBV21-1 . TGTGCCAGCAGCGCCCGAGGCGAGCAGTACTTC CASSARGEQYF
. TRBJ1-5 TRBV6-5 . TGTGCCAGCAGGCCAGTGAGCAATCAGCCCCAGCATTTT CASRPVSNQPQHF
TRBD2 TRBJ2-5 TRBV7-9 once TGTGCCAGCAGCGACCGCGGGCTAGCGGGCCAAGAGACCCAGTACTTC CASSDRGLAGQETQYF
TRBD2 TRBJ2-7 TRBV3-1/TRBV3-2 . TGTGCCAGCAGCCACTGGGGACTAGCGGGGGCGGGAGACGAGCAGTACTTC CASSHWGLAGAGDEQYF
TRBD1 TRBJ1-5 TRBV2 . TGTGCCAGCAGTCCGGGACAGTCTTATCAGCCCCAGCATTTT CASSPGQSYQPQHF
. TRBJ1-2 TRBV7-2 . TGTGCCAGCAGCCCCTCCCGGGGGGCTAAGGGCTACACCTTC CASSPSRGAKGYTF
. TRBJ2-2 TRBV3-1/TRBV3-2 few TGTGCCAGCAGCCAAAGAACCGGGACCGGGGAGCTGTTTTTT CASSQRTGTGELFF
. TRBJ2-2 TRBV5-5 . TGTGCCAGCAGCTTGATTAGCTGGACCGGGGAGCTGTTTTTT CASSLISWTGELFF
TRBD1 TRBJ2-2 TRBV3-1/TRBV3-2 . TGTGCCAGCAGCCAGGGACAGGGGTCGGCCACCGGGGAGCTGTTTTTT CASSQGQGSATGELFF
. TRBJ2-3 TRBV7-3 . TGTGCCAGCACCCTCGGGGGAGGCACAGATACGCAGTATTTT CASTLGGGTDTQYF
. TRBJ1-2 TRBV6-1 few TGTGCCAGCAGTGAAAGGTCAGGGTTCTATGGCTACACCTTC CASSERSGFYGYTF
TRBD1 TRBJ2-5 TRBV11-2 once TGTGCCAGCAGCCCCGACAGGGGCCGGGGGGAGACCCAGTACTTC CASSPDRGRGETQYF
. TRBJ1-1 TRBV29-1 . TGCAGCGTTGCCCTGACGCAGGTCACTGAAGCTTTCTTT CSVALTQVTEAFF
. TRBJ2-7 TRBV19 . TGTGCCAGTAGTAAAGACGGGAACTACGAGCAGTACTTC CASSKDGNYEQYF
. TRBJ1-6 TRBV14 . TGTGCCAGCAGCCCTTGGGGCCGCCTGGATTCACCCCTCCACTTT CASSPWGRLDSPLHF
TRBD1 TRBJ1-4 TRBV2 . TGTGCCAGCAGGCAGGGGGCGATCGCTGAAAAACTGTTTTTT CASRQGAIAEKLFF
TRBD2 TRBJ2-3 TRBV10-1 . TGCGCCAGCAGTGGGTTCGGGACTAGCGGGACTACAGATACGCAGTATTTT CASSGFGTSGTTDTQYF
TRBD1 TRBJ2-1 TRBV24-1 . TGTGCCACCAGTGACCCTCGGACAGGGGTGATAGAGCAGTTCTTC CATSDPRTGVIEQFF
. TRBJ1-1 TRBV10-3 . TGTGCCATCAGGATTACAGGGAACACTGAAGCTTTCTTT CAIRITGNTEAFF
. TRBJ1-2 TRBV10-3 many TGTGCCATCAGTGAACCGAGTATGGATGGCTACACCTTC CAISEPSMDGYTF
TRBD1 TRBJ1-1 TRBV12-3/TRBV12-4 once TGTGCCAGCAGTCTTCAGACAGGGGGCTGGGCTTTCTTT CASSLQTGGWAFF
. TRBJ2-3 TRBV7-8 many TGTGCCAGCAGCTTAGGCGGGGGCCGGGATACGCAGTATTTT CASSLGGGRDTQYF
. TRBJ1-2 TRBV30 few TGTGCCTGGACCCCACCTGGGGCAGGGGTAAACTATGGCTACACCTTC CAWTPPGAGVNYGYTF
. TRBJ1-1 TRBV4-1 few TGCGCCAGCAGCCAAGAATACTGGGCAGGGGTCTACTTCACTGAAGCTTTCTTT CASSQEYWAGVYFTEAFF
TRBD1 TRBJ2-6 TRBV11-2 . TGTGCCAGCAGTTCAGGGCACGGACAGGGGGCTTCAGGGGCCAACGTCCTGACTTTC CASSSGHGQGASGANVLTF
TRBD2 TRBJ2-1 TRBV6-5 . TGTGCCAGCAGGCTAGCGGGGGTTAATGAGCAGTTCTTC CASRLAGVNEQFF
TRBD2 TRBJ2-1 TRBV9 . TGTGCCAGCAGCGTAAGCGGGGGGGCCTGGGATGAGCAGTTCTTC CASSVSGGAWDEQFF
TRBD1 TRBJ2-3 TRBV2 . TGTGCCAGCAACCCCCGGGACAGGGGATCCACAGATACGCAGTATTTT CASNPRDRGSTDTQYF
. TRBJ2-2 TRBV28 . TGTGCCAGCAGCCGGAGAGGGGGCACCGGGGAGCTGTTTTTT CASSRRGGTGELFF
TRBD2 TRBJ2-3 TRBV24-1 . TGTGCCACCAGTGATTTGACTAGCGGGGGGGCAAATACGCAGTATTTT CATSDLTSGGANTQYF
TRBD1 TRBJ1-1 TRBV6-6 few TGTGCCAGCAGTTACGACAGGGCTTTCACTGAAGCTTTCTTT CASSYDRAFTEAFF
TRBD1 TRBJ1-6 TRBV2 . TGTGCCAGCAACAGGGGGGAGTCACCCCTCCACTTT CASNRGESPLHF
. TRBJ1-6 TRBV20-1 few TGCAGTGCTAGTACCAGCGCCGGGTCACCCCTCCACTTT CSASTSAGSPLHF
. TRBJ1-2 TRBV5-5 few TGTGCCAGCAGCTTGGAGGGGCGAGGTGGCTACACCTTC CASSLEGRGGYTF
. TRBJ1-1 TRBV28 once TGTGCCAGCAGTTTAGGAAGGGGGTTGTACACTGAAGCTTTCTTT CASSLGRGLYTEAFF
. TRBJ1-1 TRBV28 . TGTGCCAGCAGTTTATGGGACAAAGGGAACACTGAAGCTTTCTTT CASSLWDKGNTEAFF
TRBD1 TRBJ1-2 TRBV2 . TGTGCCAGCATTGCGACAGGGGTCCACGGCTACACCTTC CASIATGVHGYTF